The T cell receptor (beta chain) described here comes from a study of response to subunit inactivated influenza vaccine. Study findings and constraints: Each seasonal influenza vaccination, the authors suggested, recruits few new T cells.

The table lists this clonotype with a few counts. Its antigen is unknown. One entry per CDR3 protein results from TCRdb running MiXCR on the RT-PCR reads. The sample contains approximately 230,000 distinct CDR3 sequences, 10% to 15% of which appear only once. V was cut by 7 bases and J by 0 bases, with 26 bases left in between. This CDR3 comprises 18 residues. Germline values: CDR1 DFQATT, CDR2 SNEGSKA (reference sequence). The chain uses TRBV20-1 and TRBJ2-3, with D perhaps matching TRBD1 or TRBD2 (7 bases each). The sample consisted of non-naive T cells sorted from PBMCs, taken roughly 2 weeks before vaccination. The sequence came from a man between 50 and 59 years old who received an inactivated influenza vaccine. The CDR3 DNA reads as TGCAGTGTTCGCGCCATAAAACTGCAGGGGGGGAGCACAGATACGCAGTATTTT. Its protein product is CSVRAIKLQGGSTDTQYF.